These 19 T cell receptor beta chains were all obtained from the same sample, sequenced in a study of blood T cells in healthy people across ages. Alongside a J-beta primer mix, a sample-barcoded 5' primer served in a second PCR lasting about 7 to 11 cycles. TCRdb re-called the 5' RACE reads through MiXCR, storing one row per CDR3 protein. The sample includes about 930,000 distinct CDR3 sequences, 25% to 30% of them seen just once. The same data also contributed to another study, on T cells of mothers and their children.

Sequencing input: blood. Receptors originate from a woman aged 40 to 50 in good health.

The rearrangement uses TRBV20-1 and TRBJ1-2; weak D call: TRBD1 (5 bases). V lost 0 bases, J lost 7 bases, and 18 bases lay in between. Per the germline V gene, CDR1 is DFQATT and CDR2 is SNEGSKA (reference sequence). The CDR3 covers 15 residues. CDR3 sequence (DNA): TGCAGTGCTAGAGATGCGAAGGCAGGGCTTAGTGGCTACACCTTC. Encoded protein: CSARDAKAGLSGYTF.

This rearrangement joins TRBV5-4 to TRBJ2-1, with unresolved D. Germline V CDR1 and CDR2: SGHNT, YYREEE (reference sequence). The length of the CDR3 is 15 residues. The V and J ends lost 2 bases and 0 bases respectively, with 9 bases between them. The CDR3 region has the DNA TGTGCCAGCAGCTTTGCTCGACGCTCCTACAATGAGCAGTTCTTC. As protein: CASSFARRSYNEQFF.

The rearrangement uses TRBV20-1 and TRBJ2-7; D ambiguous. CDR1 and CDR2 from the germline V gene are DFQATT and SNEGSKA (reference sequence). This CDR3 contains 13 residues. V shed 4 bases and J shed 1 base, with 11 bases lying between them. The CDR3, as DNA: TGCAGTGCTACACTCCTACTGTCCTACGAGCAGTACTTC. Translating it yields CSATLLLSYEQYF.

This clonotype has a count of ten or more. This rearrangement joins TRBV7-3 to TRBJ2-3, with a tentative D call TRBD2 (5 bases). This CDR3 is built from 15 residues. The V end was cut by 5 bases, the J end by 3 bases, with 15 bases between. Per the germline V gene, CDR1 is SGHTA and CDR2 is FQGTGA. CDR3 nucleotides: TGTGCCAGCAGCCCGAGCGGTGGTTGGACAGATACGCAGTATTTT. Its protein product is CASSPSGGWTDTQYF.

There are a few counts of this clonotype. The V and J genes are TRBV20-1 and TRBJ2-1, with TRBD1 matching over 8 bases. Germline V gives CDR1 DFQATT, CDR2 SNEGSKA (reference sequence). After removal of 6 bases from V and 7 bases from J, the junction contained 11 bases not matched to a gene. The CDR3 sequence is 14 residues long. The CDR3 DNA is TGCAGTGCCAGACCGACAGGGGCGGGGAATGAGCAGTTCTTC. As protein: CSARPTGAGNEQFF.

This clonotype has only a few counts. V gene TRBV9 combines with J gene TRBJ2-1; the D gene could be TRBD1 or TRBD2 (5 bases each). The CDR3 runs 16 residues. Trimming took 3 bases from V and 4 from J, leaving 17 bases between them. Germline-derived CDR1 and CDR2 are SGDLS and YYNGEE. The CDR3: CASSAPARDGYNEQFF. The CDR3 DNA reads as TGTGCCAGCAGCGCCCCCGCGAGGGACGGGTACAATGAGCAGTTCTTC.

The rearrangement uses TRBV24-1 and TRBJ2-3; D unclear. There are 13 residues in the CDR3. V was clipped by 3 bases and J by 4 bases, with 7 bases between them. Per germline, CDR1 KGHDR and CDR2 SFDVKD. The CDR3 here is CATSDPPPDTQYF. In nucleotides, the CDR3 is TGTGCCACCAGTGATCCCCCCCCAGATACGCAGTATTTT.

The V call is TRBV7-8, the J call TRBJ2-1; TRBD2 matches at 13 bases. Germline V lookup: CDR1 SGHVS, CDR2 FQNEAQ. Unmatched junction bases numbered 10, after V lost 5 bases and J lost 9 bases. The CDR3 has 16 residues. The CDR3 region is CASSARTSGGASEQFF. CDR3 coding DNA: TGTGCCAGCAGCGCTAGAACTAGCGGGGGGGCCAGTGAGCAGTTCTTC.

Concerning this clonotype: One base away lies a much larger clone, so this may be a sequencing read error. V and J are TRBV28 and TRBJ2-5; TRBD1 aligns across 10 bases. TRBJ2-7 matches the DNA end more closely, so the J call is doubtful. The germline V gene has CDR1 MDHEN and CDR2 SYDVKM. This CDR3 has 15 amino acids. The CDR3 region is CAGSLSGTGAYEQYF. The CDR3 nucleotides read TGTGCCGGCAGTTTATCCGGGACAGGGGCCTACGAGCAGTACTTC.

This clonotype came up many times. This chain joins TRBV9 and TRBJ2-1; tentative D call: TRBD1 (6 bases). V was clipped by 4 bases and J by 0 bases, with 14 bases between them. The CDR3 spans 16 residues. The germline V gene has CDR1 SGDLS and CDR2 YYNGEE. The CDR3 sequence is CASSSRGDTSYNEQFF. CDR3 in DNA: TGTGCCAGCAGCTCCCGTGGGGACACCTCCTACAATGAGCAGTTCTTC.

This clonotype was detected a few times. CDR3 DNA: TGTGCCAGCAGCTGGAGGACAGGGGACCCCAATGAGCAGTTCTTC. Its protein product is CASSWRTGDPNEQFF. The V and J genes are TRBV5-6 and TRBJ2-1, with 9 positions matching TRBD1. CDR1 is SGHDT and CDR2 is YYEEEE in the germline V gene. The CDR3 loop spans 15 amino acids. V was clipped by 3 bases and J by 6 bases; unmatched bases: 7.

The gene calls are TRBV29-1 and TRBJ2-1; 9 nucleotides match TRBD2. J gave up 6 bases and V 4 bases, and 4 bases lay outside the gene matches. The germline gives CDR1 SQVTM, CDR2 ANQGSEA. This CDR3 spans 13 amino acids. The CDR3 bases are TGCAGCGTTGCGCTAGCGGGGCCCAATGAGCAGTTCTTC. Protein sequence: CSVALAGPNEQFF.

This clonotype was detected many times. V and J are TRBV6-6 and TRBJ1-1; perhaps TRBD1 as D (5 bases). The CDR3 is 14 residues long. Germline V gene data show CDR1 as MNHNY and CDR2 as SVGAGI (reference sequence). Trimming left V 6 bases short and J 4 bases short, with 15 bases between. CDR3 in amino acids: CASRSGAGATEAFF. Written as DNA, the CDR3 is TGTGCCAGCAGATCCGGGGCCGGAGCCACTGAAGCTTTCTTT.

This clonotype was seen a few times. This chain joins TRBV7-9 and TRBJ1-1; possibly TRBD1 for D (5 bases). The CDR3 runs to 15 residues. Trimming removed 4 bases at V and 3 bases at J, with 15 bases between. CDR1 is SEHNR and CDR2 is FQNEAQ in the germline V gene (reference sequence). In DNA form, the CDR3 reads TGTGCCAGCAGCTCCGAGTGGGGAGGGGACACTGAAGCTTTCTTT. Amino acid sequence: CASSSEWGGDTEAFF. The whole variable domain, remainder taken from reference TRBV7-9 and TRBJ1-1, is DTGVSQNPRHKITKRGQNVTFRCDPISEHNRLYWYRQTLGQGPEFLTYFQNEAQLEKSRLLSDRFSAERPKGSFSTLEIQRTEQGDSAMYLCASSSEWGGDTEAFFGQGTRLTVV.

The table lists this clonotype with many counts. The chain links TRBV10-3 to TRBJ2-7; D not certain. Germline V lookup: CDR1 ENHRY, CDR2 SYGVKD. The CDR3 loop spans 12 amino acids. V was pared by 5 bases and J by 4 bases, with 9 bases between. The CDR3: CAISPSGYEQYF. In nucleotides, the CDR3 is TGTGCCATCAGTCCTTCAGGTTACGAGCAGTACTTC.

For this clonotype: Since a much larger clone is just one base distant, this may be a read error. The gene calls are TRBV5-1 and TRBJ2-2; perhaps TRBD1 as D (5 bases). V lost 4 bases and J lost 6, with 13 bases in between. This CDR3 has 14 residues. Germline V gene data show CDR1 as SGHRS and CDR2 as YFSETQ. The CDR3 spells CASSDGQNAGELFF. CDR3 nucleotide sequence: TGCGCCAGCAGCGATGGACAAAACGCCGGGGAGCTGTTTTTT.

The chain joins TRBV14 to TRBJ1-1, with D tentatively TRBD1 (5 bases). Germline lookup yields CDR1 SGHDN and CDR2 FVKESK. The ends were cut back, 3 bases at V and 4 bases at J, with 12 bases in the middle. This CDR3 contains 14 residues. The CDR3 region is CASSHSGSLTEAFF. CDR3 nucleotide sequence: TGTGCCAGCAGCCACTCAGGGTCTCTCACTGAAGCTTTCTTT.

The chain joins TRBV25-1 to TRBJ1-6; TRBD1 matches at 9 bases. Germline CDR1 reads MGHDK; CDR2 reads SYGVNS. The CDR3 runs 18 residues. Losses at the gene ends were 3 bases for V and 8 bases for J; bases not matched to a gene: 14. The CDR3 DNA is TGTGCCAGCAGTGACGTTCCCGGGACAGGGTTTAGGCATTCACCCCTCCACTTT. Protein: CASSDVPGTGFRHSPLHF.

This clonotype was detected only once. It may be a read error: a sequence one base away is much more abundant. The J gene is TRBJ2-3, the V gene TRBV5-1, with 13 bases fitting TRBD2. V lost 4 bases and J lost 4; bases outside the gene matches: 3. Germline CDR1 and CDR2: SGHRS and YFSETQ. The CDR3 is 15 amino acids. The CDR3 region has the DNA TGCGCCAGCAGCCAACTAGCGGGGGGGCCAGATACGCAGTATTTT. As protein: CASSQLAGGPDTQYF.